This entry concerns a single T cell receptor (beta chain). The antigen remains undetermined. Produced via immunoSEQ multiplex PCR; TCRdb's table is partial and in-frame only. The data contain roughly 700,000 clones, around 74% of them singletons. This sample was included in a study of shared clonotypes between healthy human individuals. Study-level findings and limits: Memory subsets had estimated richness that was generally smaller than that of naive subsets. Apart from blood, nothing was sampled; tissue repertoires likely differ.

Germline V gene lookup returns CDR1 MRHNA and CDR2 SNTAGT. The CDR3 has 14 residues. V lost 2 bases to trimming and J lost 6 bases, with 10 bases between them. The V call is TRBV6-4, the J call TRBJ2-2; D gene uncertain. The sample taken for sequencing was memory CD4+ T cells sorted from blood. Subset described: CD45RA-negative fraction. This receptor was identified in a woman in her thirties in good health. CDR3: CASSDLDGPGELFF. CDR3 bases: TGTGCCAGCAGTGACCTCGACGGCCCCGGGGAGCTGTTTTTT.